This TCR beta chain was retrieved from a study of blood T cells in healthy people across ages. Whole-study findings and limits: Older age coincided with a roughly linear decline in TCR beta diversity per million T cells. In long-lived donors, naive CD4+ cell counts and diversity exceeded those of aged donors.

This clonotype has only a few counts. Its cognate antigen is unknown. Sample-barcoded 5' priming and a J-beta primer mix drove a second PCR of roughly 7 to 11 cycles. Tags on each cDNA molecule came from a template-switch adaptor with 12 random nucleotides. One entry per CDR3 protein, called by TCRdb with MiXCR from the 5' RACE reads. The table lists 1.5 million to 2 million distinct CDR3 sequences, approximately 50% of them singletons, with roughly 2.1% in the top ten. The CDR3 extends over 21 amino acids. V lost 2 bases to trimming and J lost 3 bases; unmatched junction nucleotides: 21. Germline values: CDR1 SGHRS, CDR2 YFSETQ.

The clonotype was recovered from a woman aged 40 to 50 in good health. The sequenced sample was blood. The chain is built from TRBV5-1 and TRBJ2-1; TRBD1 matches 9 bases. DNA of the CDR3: TGCGCCAGCAGCTTACCCCCACTCCGGGACAGGGCTTTGGTGTACTACAATGAGCAGTTCTTC. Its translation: CASSLPPLRDRALVYYNEQFF.